This is a list of T cell receptor beta chains from one sample in a study of T cells in Graves' hyperthyroidism and ophthalmopathy. Via MiXCR, TCRdb re-called the multiplex PCR reads, giving one row per CDR3 protein. The data contain around 300,000 distinct CDR3 sequences, less than 30% of them seen just once; the ten biggest clones take up roughly a quarter. The specimen sequenced was blood. All receptors derive from a man aged 35-49 years with Graves' hyperthyroidism that later progressed to Graves' ophthalmopathy. The CDR3 runs from the conserved cysteine through the conserved F or W. A D gene is named only where the DNA matches it firmly. Size is omitted from some rows. Given values are once, few, many or a class for expanded clones.

v_gene	j_gene	d_gene	abundance	CDR3aa	CDR3nt
TRBV6-5	TRBJ1-3	NA	many	CASSLAGTGNTIYF	TGTGCCAGCAGCCTCGCGGGGACTGGAAACACCATATATTTT
TRBV6-1	TRBJ1-5	NA	NA	CASSPDNISNQPQHF	TGTGCCAGCAGTCCCGACAACATAAGCAATCAGCCCCAGCATTTT
TRBV20-1	TRBJ1-2	NA	many	CSARDGGRAGGYGYTF	TGCAGTGCTAGAGACGGCGGGAGGGCCGGAGGCTATGGCTACACCTTC
TRBV7-9	TRBJ2-5	NA	NA	CASSHRNTEETQYF	TGTGCCAGCAGCCACCGGAATACGGAAGAGACCCAGTACTTC
TRBV10-3	TRBJ2-5	TRBD2	many	CAIKFREGETQYF	TGTGCCATCAAATTCCGGGAGGGAGAGACCCAGTACTTC
TRBV7-8	TRBJ2-5	NA	many	CASSGSTWGETQYF	TGTGCCAGCAGCGGGTCGACGTGGGGAGAGACCCAGTACTTC
TRBV5-1	TRBJ1-5	NA	NA	CASSLEGSAQPQHF	TGCGCCAGCAGCTTAGAGGGTTCGGCTCAGCCCCAGCATTTT
TRBV27	TRBJ2-5	NA	few	CASSPGTRSEETQYF	TGTGCCAGCAGTCCAGGGACCCGAAGTGAAGAGACCCAGTACTTC
TRBV12-3/TRBV12-4	TRBJ1-5	NA	NA	CASSLWVAPGNQPQHF	TGTGCCAGCAGTTTATGGGTGGCCCCTGGCAATCAGCCCCAGCATTTT
TRBV4-2	TRBJ2-2	NA	many	CASSQEGPGAGTGELFF	TGTGCCAGCAGCCAAGAGGGGCCGGGAGCGGGCACCGGGGAGCTGTTTTTT
TRBV19	TRBJ1-3	TRBD1	many	CASSTRQGASDTIYF	TGTGCCAGTAGTACCAGACAGGGGGCTTCGGACACCATATATTTT
TRBV5-1	TRBJ1-1	NA	many	CASSLRGELTEAFF	TGCGCCAGCAGCTTAAGAGGCGAATTGACTGAAGCTTTCTTT
TRBV4-2	TRBJ1-2	NA	many	CASSHRGVLGYTF	TGTGCCAGCAGCCATCGGGGGGTCCTTGGCTACACCTTC
TRBV20-1	TRBJ2-5	NA	many	CSARDPSQETQYF	TGCAGTGCTAGAGATCCTAGCCAAGAGACCCAGTACTTC
TRBV5-1	TRBJ2-7	NA	NA	CASSLAGQIYEQYF	TGCGCCAGCAGCTTGGCCGGGCAGATTTACGAGCAGTACTTC
TRBV18	TRBJ1-5	NA	many	CASSPGASNQPQHF	TGTGCCAGCTCACCAGGGGCAAGCAATCAGCCCCAGCATTTT
TRBV5-8	TRBJ2-2	NA	NA	CASRPGHSNTGELFF	TGTGCCAGCAGGCCGGGGCACTCGAACACCGGGGAGCTGTTTTTT
TRBV6-2/TRBV6-3	TRBJ2-7	NA	many	CASSSPRDNPYEQYF	TGTGCCAGCAGCTCGCCGCGGGACAATCCCTACGAGCAGTACTTC
TRBV29-1	TRBJ2-7	NA	many	CSAESTDPGHYEQYF	TGCAGCGCTGAATCCACAGACCCGGGACACTACGAGCAGTACTTC
TRBV6-1	TRBJ2-5	TRBD2	NA	CASTRAGEEKTQYF	TGTGCCAGCACTCGAGCGGGAGAGGAAAAGACCCAGTACTTC
TRBV7-3	TRBJ2-7	NA	many	CASSEWTTPYEQYF	TGTGCCAGCAGCGAATGGACTACCCCCTACGAGCAGTACTTC
TRBV6-2/TRBV6-3	TRBJ1-1	TRBD1	NA	CASSLLGDRGKAFF	TGTGCCAGCAGTCTGCTGGGGGACAGGGGGAAAGCTTTCTTT
TRBV7-6	TRBJ2-5	TRBD2	many	CASSLLTGGEETQYF	TGTGCCAGCAGCTTACTTACGGGAGGGGAAGAGACCCAGTACTTC
TRBV24-1	TRBJ1-5	NA	NA	CATSVRSVEPDTGYYSNQPQHF	TGTGCCACCAGTGTAAGAAGTGTGGAACCTGACACAGGGTATTATAGCAATCAGCCCCAGCATTTT
TRBV4-1	TRBJ1-2	TRBD1	many	CASSQKRQGAGYGYTF	TGCGCCAGCAGCCAAAAAAGACAGGGGGCAGGCTATGGCTACACCTTC
TRBV6-1	TRBJ2-7	TRBD2	once	CASIGLAGYEQYF	TGTGCCAGCATAGGACTAGCGGGCTACGAGCAGTACTTC
TRBV24-1	TRBJ2-2	NA	many	CATSDLVGSAGELFF	TGTGCCACCAGTGATTTGGTGGGTTCGGCCGGGGAGCTGTTTTTT
TRBV24-1	TRBJ1-2	NA	many	CATSDRQGYGYTF	TGTGCCACCAGTGATCGCCAGGGTTATGGCTACACCTTC
TRBV29-1	TRBJ1-5	NA	many	CSVVESNQPQHF	TGCAGCGTTGTTGAAAGCAATCAGCCCCAGCATTTT
TRBV6-5	TRBJ2-6	NA	many	CASSLAGANVLTF	TGTGCCAGCAGTTTAGCTGGGGCCAACGTCCTGACTTTC
TRBV29-1	TRBJ1-1	NA	many	CSVVDGQITEAFF	TGCAGCGTTGTCGACGGACAAATCACTGAAGCTTTCTTT
TRBV29-1	TRBJ1-6	NA	many	CSVTRFRSPLHF	TGCAGCGTTACGCGGTTTCGGTCACCCCTCCACTTT
TRBV5-6	TRBJ1-2	TRBD1	few	CASSSTGTGAFYTF	TGTGCCAGCAGCTCGACCGGGACAGGGGCCTTTTACACCTTC
TRBV24-1	TRBJ2-2	NA	many	CATAGTGELFF	TGTGCCACCGCAGGGACCGGGGAGCTGTTTTTT
TRBV28	TRBJ1-5	NA	few	CASSPRIRWGNQPQHF	TGTGCCAGCAGTCCTAGGATCCGGTGGGGCAATCAGCCCCAGCATTTT
TRBV20-1	TRBJ1-6	NA	many	CSASDGKGSPLHF	TGCAGTGCTAGTGACGGAAAGGGTTCACCCCTCCACTTT
TRBV19	TRBJ2-2	NA	few	CASTGTQNTGELFF	TGTGCCAGTACTGGGACACAGAACACCGGGGAGCTGTTTTTT
TRBV6-4	TRBJ1-5	NA	many	CASSAFKETDSNQPQHF	TGTGCCAGCAGTGCCTTTAAGGAGACAGATAGCAATCAGCCCCAGCATTTT
TRBV28	TRBJ1-1	TRBD1	NA	CASRLRTGGNTEAFF	TGTGCCAGCAGACTTAGGACAGGAGGAAACACTGAAGCTTTCTTT
TRBV7-9	TRBJ1-1	NA	many	CASSLGAGVNTEAFF	TGTGCCAGCAGCTTAGGGGCGGGGGTGAACACTGAAGCTTTCTTT
TRBV12-3/TRBV12-4	TRBJ1-1	NA	many	CASSQSDGEAFF	TGTGCCAGCAGTCAGTCGGACGGTGAAGCTTTCTTT
TRBV28	TRBJ2-7	TRBD2	many	CASSLLISGSYEQYF	TGTGCCAGCAGTTTATTAATTAGCGGGAGCTACGAGCAGTACTTC
TRBV9	TRBJ2-2	TRBD2	many	CASSPTSGSYTGELFF	TGTGCCAGCAGCCCTACTAGCGGGAGTTATACCGGGGAGCTGTTTTTT
TRBV10-3	TRBJ1-4	NA	NA	CAISEDTVGEKLFF	TGTGCCATCAGTGAGGATACTGTGGGTGAAAAACTGTTTTTT
TRBV11-2	TRBJ2-6	NA	many	CASSFSFGSGANVLTF	TGTGCCAGCAGCTTCTCGTTCGGCTCTGGGGCCAACGTCCTGACTTTC
TRBV20-1	TRBJ1-3	NA	NA	CSARTDTSTGNTIYF	TGCAGTGCTAGGACAGACACCTCGACTGGAAACACCATATATTTT
TRBV30	TRBJ1-2	NA	once	CAWSVPGRGYGYTF	TGTGCCTGGAGTGTACCGGGTAGGGGCTATGGCTACACCTTC
TRBV29-1	TRBJ1-1	NA	many	CSVSNTLDTEAFF	TGCAGCGTTTCGAACACCCTAGACACTGAAGCTTTCTTT
TRBV28	TRBJ2-2	TRBD2	many	CASSSPRLAGGLNTGELFF	TGTGCCAGCAGTTCGCCGAGACTAGCGGGAGGATTGAACACCGGGGAGCTGTTTTTT
TRBV30	TRBJ2-5	TRBD1	NA	CAWRGTGVSGTQYF	TGTGCCTGGAGGGGGACAGGGGTCTCAGGGACCCAGTACTTC
TRBV5-4	TRBJ2-2	NA	many	CASSFEGRLYSGELFF	TGTGCCAGCAGCTTCGAAGGGAGGCTTTATTCCGGGGAGCTGTTTTTT
TRBV6-5	TRBJ1-1	NA	NA	CASSYSLAGLNTEAFF	TGTGCCAGCAGTTACTCGTTGGCAGGGTTGAACACTGAAGCTTTCTTT
TRBV6-2/TRBV6-3	TRBJ2-5	TRBD2	NA	CASSSTTSGTETQYF	TGTGCCAGCAGTTCCACGACTAGCGGGACAGAGACCCAGTACTTC
TRBV5-1	TRBJ2-2	NA	many	CASSLLQDNTGELFF	TGCGCCAGCAGCTTGTTGCAGGACAACACCGGGGAGCTGTTTTTT
TRBV20-1	TRBJ2-7	TRBD2	NA	CSATLAVTYEQYF	TGCAGTGCTACGCTAGCGGTTACCTACGAGCAGTACTTC